Listed below are T cell receptor beta chains from one sample, sequenced in a study of T cell responses to AZD1222 COVID-19 vaccine. The table came from immunoSEQ multiplex PCR; TCRdb's copy has only in-frame clones and leaves some out. This sample yields 110,000 to 150,000 clones, of which 75% to 90% are seen a single time; about 1.5% belongs to the top ten. The input for sequencing was peripheral blood, taken on day 0 of AZD1222 vaccination. These receptors all stem from an adult in good health. Both conserved end residues are part of each CDR3. D genes are given only for firm matches. Clone size, where shown, is once, few, many, or a class for clones that have expanded.

- | TRBJ2-7 | TRBV7-9 | 13 | - | CASSLGRAYEQYF | TGTGCCAGCAGCTTAGGGAGAGCCTACGAGCAGTACTTC
- | TRBJ1-2 | TRBV6-2/TRBV6-3 | 17 | - | CASSYATPGYGYYGYTF | TGTGCCAGCAGTTACGCCACTCCAGGGTACGGATACTATGGCTACACCTTC
once | TRBJ2-7 | TRBV29-1 | 14 | - | CSVRQLDGAYEQYF | TGCAGCGTTAGGCAGTTAGACGGCGCCTACGAGCAGTACTTC
- | TRBJ2-7 | TRBV6-2/TRBV6-3 | 13 | - | CASSYSGRYEQYF | TGTGCCAGCAGTTACTCAGGGAGGTACGAGCAGTACTTC
few | TRBJ1-2 | TRBV19 | 12 | - | CATNQGNYGYTF | TGTGCCACCAACCAGGGGAACTATGGCTACACCTTC
- | TRBJ1-1 | TRBV5-6 | 15 | - | CASSPRRFMNTEAFF | TGTGCCAGCAGCCCGCGACGTTTTATGAACACTGAAGCTTTCTTT
once | TRBJ2-6 | TRBV19 | 17 | TRBD1 | CASSRGQGASGANVLTF | TGTGCCAGTAGTAGAGGACAGGGGGCCTCTGGGGCCAACGTCCTGACTTTC
- | TRBJ2-7 | TRBV7-9 | 12 | TRBD1 | CASSGTGYEQYF | TGTGCCAGCAGCGGGACAGGATACGAGCAGTACTTC
- | TRBJ1-5 | TRBV7-5 | 15 | - | CVRSASGRGNQPQHF | TGTGTCAGAAGTGCGTCCGGGCGTGGCAATCAGCCCCAGCATTTT
- | TRBJ1-3 | TRBV23-1 | 16 | TRBD1 | CASRQGTGGNGNTIYF | TGCGCCAGCAGACAAGGGACAGGGGGGAATGGAAACACCATATATTTT
once | TRBJ1-2 | TRBV9 | 12 | - | CASSAQLKGYTF | TGTGCCAGCAGCGCCCAGTTAAAGGGCTACACCTTC
- | TRBJ2-1 | TRBV27 | 13 | - | CASSLSGSNEQFF | TGTGCCAGCAGTCTTAGCGGATCTAATGAGCAGTTCTTC
- | TRBJ2-1 | TRBV7-9 | 12 | - | CASRSSTQGQFF | TGTGCCAGCCGGAGTTCCACCCAGGGGCAGTTCTTC
- | TRBJ2-7 | TRBV21-1 | 15 | - | CASSTGSLINYEQYF | TGTGCCAGCAGCACTGGGAGTTTGATCAACTACGAGCAGTACTTC
few | TRBJ1-5 | TRBV5-1 | 15 | - | CASSLGDLPNQPQHF | TGCGCCAGCAGCTTGGGGGATTTACCTAATCAGCCCCAGCATTTT
few | TRBJ2-7 | TRBV7-8 | 11 | - | CASSLSYEQYF | TGTGCCAGCAGCCTGTCCTACGAGCAGTACTTC
- | TRBJ1-6 | TRBV5-8 | 16 | - | CASSLTGRTFNSPLHF | TGTGCCAGCAGCTTGACTGGCAGGACCTTCAATTCACCCCTCCACTTT
few | TRBJ1-1 | TRBV3-1/TRBV3-2 | 15 | - | CASSPRGRRETEAFF | TGTGCCAGCAGCCCCAGGGGCCGGAGAGAGACTGAAGCTTTCTTT
- | TRBJ2-6 | TRBV19 | 19 | - | CASSIVRPSPLSGANVLTF | TGTGCCAGTAGTATCGTAAGGCCGTCCCCACTCTCTGGGGCCAACGTCCTGACTTTC
- | TRBJ1-4 | TRBV6-5 | 14 | - | CASSFQSTGEKLFF | TGTGCCAGCAGTTTCCAATCTACAGGGGAAAAACTGTTTTTT
- | TRBJ1-1 | TRBV18 | 12 | - | CASSGPGTEAFF | TGTGCCAGCTCAGGGCCGGGGACTGAAGCTTTCTTT
- | TRBJ1-4 | TRBV28 | 14 | - | CASSLTVGNEKLFF | TGTGCCAGCAGCTTGACAGTGGGGAATGAAAAACTGTTTTTT
- | TRBJ1-3 | TRBV15 | 15 | - | CATSKDVPSGNTIYF | TGTGCCACCAGCAAGGACGTCCCCTCTGGAAACACCATATATTTT
- | TRBJ1-1 | TRBV7-9 | 12 | - | CASLRTDTEAFF | TGTGCCAGCCTTAGAACGGACACTGAAGCTTTCTTT
- | TRBJ1-2 | TRBV6-1 | 12 | - | CASSERLYGYTF | TGTGCCAGCAGTGAAAGGCTCTATGGCTACACCTTC
- | TRBJ2-1 | TRBV20-1 | 11 | - | CSARVGNEQFF | TGCAGTGCTAGAGTAGGGAATGAGCAGTTCTTC